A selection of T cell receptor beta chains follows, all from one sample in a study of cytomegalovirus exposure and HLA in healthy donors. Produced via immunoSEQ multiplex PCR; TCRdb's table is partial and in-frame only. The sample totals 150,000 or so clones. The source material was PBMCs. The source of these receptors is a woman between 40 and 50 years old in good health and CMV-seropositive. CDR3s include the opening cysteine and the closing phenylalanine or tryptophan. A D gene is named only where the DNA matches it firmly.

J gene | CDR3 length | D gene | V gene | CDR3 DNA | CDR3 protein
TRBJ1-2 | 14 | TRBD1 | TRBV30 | TGTGCCTGGAGTGTTCCTGGACAGGGGCCTGGCTACACCTTC | CAWSVPGQGPGYTF
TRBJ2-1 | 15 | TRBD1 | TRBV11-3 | TGTGCCAGCAGCTTGGAGACAGGGTTGGCCAATGAGCAGTTCTTC | CASSLETGLANEQFF
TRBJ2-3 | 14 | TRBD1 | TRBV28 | TGTGCCAGCAGTTCCACAGGGGGGACAGATACGCAGTATTTT | CASSSTGGTDTQYF
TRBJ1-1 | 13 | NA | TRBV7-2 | TGTGCCAGCAGCTTAGCCCACTACACTGAAGCTTTCTTT | CASSLAHYTEAFF
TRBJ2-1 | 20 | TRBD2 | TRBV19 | TGTGCCAGTAGTCCAGATACTAGCGGGAGGGCCCAAACCGATCGGGCCGAGCAGTTCTTC | CASSPDTSGRAQTDRAEQFF
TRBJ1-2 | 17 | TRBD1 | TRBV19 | TGTGCCAGTAGGAGGATTGAGGACAGGGCTTCTAACTATGGCTACACCTTC | CASRRIEDRASNYGYTF
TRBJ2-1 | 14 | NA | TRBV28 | TGTGCCAGCAGTCTCCGGGATCGCTACAATGAGCAGTTCTTC | CASSLRDRYNEQFF
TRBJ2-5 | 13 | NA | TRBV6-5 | TGTGCCAGCAGTTTCAGGGGTACGAAGACCCAGTACTTC | CASSFRGTKTQYF
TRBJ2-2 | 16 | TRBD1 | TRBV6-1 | TGTGCCAGCAGTGAGCGGGACAGGGTAGCGGCCGGGGAGCTGTTTTTT | CASSERDRVAAGELFF
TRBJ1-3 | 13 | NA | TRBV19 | TGTGCCAGTAGTAGTGAGCGCGGAAACACCATATATTTT | CASSSERGNTIYF
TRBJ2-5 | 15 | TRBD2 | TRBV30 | TGTGCCTGGCAACCAACCGGGGGGTGGGCAGAGACCCAGTACTTC | CAWQPTGGWAETQYF
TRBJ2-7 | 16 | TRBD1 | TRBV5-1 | TGCGCCAGCAGCTTGCCCGGGCAGGGACAGGGCTACGAGCAGTACTTC | CASSLPGQGQGYEQYF
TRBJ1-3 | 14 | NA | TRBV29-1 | TGCAGCGTTGAGGCGGGGGTTGTGGGAAACACCATATATTTT | CSVEAGVVGNTIYF
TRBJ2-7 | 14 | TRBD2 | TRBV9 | TGTGCCAGCAGCCCTCGGACTAGCGGCTACGAGCAGTACTTC | CASSPRTSGYEQYF
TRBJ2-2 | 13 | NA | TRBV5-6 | TGTGCCAGCAGCTGGGAGAGGTCCGGGGAGCTGTTTTTT | CASSWERSGELFF
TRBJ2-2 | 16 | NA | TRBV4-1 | TGCGCCAGCAGCCAAGATCCCCGGGCGAACACCGGGGAGCTGTTTTTT | CASSQDPRANTGELFF
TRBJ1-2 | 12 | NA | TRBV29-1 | TGCAGCGTTGAAAGTGGGGCGACTGGCTACACCTTC | CSVESGATGYTF
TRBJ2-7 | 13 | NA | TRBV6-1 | TGTGCCAGCAGTCGACAGTTAGCCTACGAGCAGTACTTC | CASSRQLAYEQYF
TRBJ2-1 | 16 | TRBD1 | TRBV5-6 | TGTGCCAGCAGCCAACCCGGGACAGGGAGCCCCAATGAGCAGTTCTTC | CASSQPGTGSPNEQFF
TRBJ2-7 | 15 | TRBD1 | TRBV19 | TGTGCCAGTAGTTCTGTTGAGGGACAGTTCTACGAGCAGTACTTC | CASSSVEGQFYEQYF
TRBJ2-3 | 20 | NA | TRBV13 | TGTGCCAGCAGCTCCGGCAGGGGCAGCCTTCTCCAACCTAGCACAGATACGCAGTATTTT | CASSSGRGSLLQPSTDTQYF
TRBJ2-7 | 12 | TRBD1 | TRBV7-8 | TGTGCCAGCAGCTTAGCACAGGGGGAGCAGTACTTC | CASSLAQGEQYF
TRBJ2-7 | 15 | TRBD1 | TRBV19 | TGTGCCAGTAGTAGTCGGGACAGTCCTGACTACGAGCAGTACTTC | CASSSRDSPDYEQYF
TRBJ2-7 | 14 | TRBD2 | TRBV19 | TGTGCCAGTAGTATAACGGGACTACCGTACGAGCAGTACTTC | CASSITGLPYEQYF
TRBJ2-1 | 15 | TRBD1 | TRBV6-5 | TGTGCCAGTCGCCCCGGGACAGCTTACAACAATGAGCAGTTCTTC | CASRPGTAYNNEQFF
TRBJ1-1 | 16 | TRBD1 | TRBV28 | TGTGCCAGCAGTTCCGGGACAGGGAGGTTAGGCACTGAAGCTTTTTTT | CASSSGTGRLGTEAFF
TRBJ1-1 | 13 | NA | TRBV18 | TGTGCCAGCTCACCAAGCTTTAATACTGAAGCTTTCTTT | CASSPSFNTEAFF
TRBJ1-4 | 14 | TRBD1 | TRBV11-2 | TGTGCCAGCAGCCCGGGACAGGTTTATGAAAAACTGTTTTTT | CASSPGQVYEKLFF
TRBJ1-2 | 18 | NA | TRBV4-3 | TGCGCCAGCAGCCAAGATCTCAGGACAGTTATTGTGAACTATGGCTACACCTTC | CASSQDLRTVIVNYGYTF
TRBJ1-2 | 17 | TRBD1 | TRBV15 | TGTGCCACCAGCAGATCAGGAAACAGGGGGCCCTTTAGTGGCTACACCTTC | CATSRSGNRGPFSGYTF
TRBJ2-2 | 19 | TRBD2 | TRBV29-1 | TGCAGCGCCATCTCAACAGTGACTAGCGGGATATTGAACACCGGGGAGCTGTTTTTT | CSAISTVTSGILNTGELFF
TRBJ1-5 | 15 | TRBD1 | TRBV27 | TGTGCCAGCAGCGCCGGGACAGGGATCAATCAGCCCCAGCATTTT | CASSAGTGINQPQHF
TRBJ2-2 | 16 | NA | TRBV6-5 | TGTGCCAGCAGTTATTTTCTTGACAGATACACCGGGGAGCTGTTTTTT | CASSYFLDRYTGELFF
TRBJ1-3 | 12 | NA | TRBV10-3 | TGTGCCTCCGGGAGCTCTGGAAACACCATATATTTT | CASGSSGNTIYF
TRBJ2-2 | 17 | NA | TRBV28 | TGTGCCAGCAGTTCTCTGTGGGGGACTCCACATCCCGGGGAGCTGTTTTTT | CASSSLWGTPHPGELFF
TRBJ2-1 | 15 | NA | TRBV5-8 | TGTGCCAGCAGCTTTCGTCACGGTGCCTACAATGAGCAGTTCTTC | CASSFRHGAYNEQFF
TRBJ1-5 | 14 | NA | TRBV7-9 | TGTGCCAGCAGCCTATCTCAGGGAGGTCAGCCCCAGCATTTT | CASSLSQGGQPQHF
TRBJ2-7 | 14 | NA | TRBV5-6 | TGTGCCAGCAGCTTGCCAGGCCGACACTACGAGCAGTACTTC | CASSLPGRHYEQYF
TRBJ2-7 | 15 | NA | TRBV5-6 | TGTGCCAGCAGCTCAGGGGGACTAGTGACTTACGAGCAGTACTTC | CASSSGGLVTYEQYF
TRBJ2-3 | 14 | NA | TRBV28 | TGTGCCAGCAGTTTAATGCTACCGATGGATACGCAGTATTTT | CASSLMLPMDTQYF
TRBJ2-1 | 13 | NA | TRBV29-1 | TGCAGCGTTGAAGATAGGGGTTACAATGAGCAGTTCTTC | CSVEDRGYNEQFF
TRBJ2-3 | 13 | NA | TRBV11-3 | TGTGCCAGCAGCTTAGACGGCACAGATACGCAGTATTTT | CASSLDGTDTQYF
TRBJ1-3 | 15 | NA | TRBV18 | TGTGCCAGCTCACCTTTACAGGGCTCTGGAAACACCATATATTTT | CASSPLQGSGNTIYF
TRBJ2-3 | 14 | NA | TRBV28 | TGTGCCAGCAGTTTTGTAGCGGGCACAGATACGCAGTATTTT | CASSFVAGTDTQYF
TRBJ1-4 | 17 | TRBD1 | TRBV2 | TGTGCCAGCACCCTAGGGGGACAGGGGGCAACTAATGAAAAACTGTTTTTT | CASTLGGQGATNEKLFF
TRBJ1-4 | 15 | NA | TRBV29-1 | TGCAGCGTTCTAGACGGACGCCCGGGGTCAGAAAAACTGTTTTTT | CSVLDGRPGSEKLFF
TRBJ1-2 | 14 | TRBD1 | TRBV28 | TGTGCCAGCAGTCCTGGGCAGGGGGCCTATGGCTACACCTTC | CASSPGQGAYGYTF
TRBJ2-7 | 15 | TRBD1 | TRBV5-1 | TGCGCCAGCAGCCATCTCGGACAGGGGGAGAACGAGCAGTACTTC | CASSHLGQGENEQYF
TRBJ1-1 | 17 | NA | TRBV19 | TGTGCCAGTAGTATAGCTCTTTTTCTAAGGACTGGGGCTGAAGCTTTCTTT | CASSIALFLRTGAEAFF
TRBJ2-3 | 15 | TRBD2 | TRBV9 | TGTGCCAGCAGCGTAGAAGCGGGAGAAAGAGATACGCAGTATTTT | CASSVEAGERDTQYF
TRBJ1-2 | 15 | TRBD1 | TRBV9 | TGTGCCAGCAGCGTAGCTGACAGGGGGGACTATGGCTACACCTTC | CASSVADRGDYGYTF
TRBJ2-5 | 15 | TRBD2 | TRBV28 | TGTGCCAGCAGTCCCCCCGGTAGCGGGAAAGAGACCCAGTACTTC | CASSPPGSGKETQYF
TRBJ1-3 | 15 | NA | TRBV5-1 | TGCGCCAGCAGCTTGGACAGCTTCTCTGGAAACACCATATATTTT | CASSLDSFSGNTIYF
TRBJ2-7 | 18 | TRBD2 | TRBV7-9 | TGTGCCAGCAGCCCCCTAAAACTCCTAGCGGGGTCGTTCTACGAGCAGTACTTC | CASSPLKLLAGSFYEQYF